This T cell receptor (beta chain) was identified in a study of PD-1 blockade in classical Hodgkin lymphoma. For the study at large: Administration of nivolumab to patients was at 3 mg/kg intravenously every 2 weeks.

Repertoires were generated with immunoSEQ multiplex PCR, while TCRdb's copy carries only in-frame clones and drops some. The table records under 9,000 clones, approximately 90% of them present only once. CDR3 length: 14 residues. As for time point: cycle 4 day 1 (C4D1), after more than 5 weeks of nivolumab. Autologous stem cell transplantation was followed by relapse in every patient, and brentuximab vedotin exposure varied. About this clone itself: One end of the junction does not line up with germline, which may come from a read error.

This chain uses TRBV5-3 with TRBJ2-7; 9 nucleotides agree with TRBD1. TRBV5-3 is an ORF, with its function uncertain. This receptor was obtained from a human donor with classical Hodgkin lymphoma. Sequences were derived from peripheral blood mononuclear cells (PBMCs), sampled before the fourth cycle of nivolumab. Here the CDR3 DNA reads TGTGCCAGCAGCTTACCGGGACAGGGTTACGAGCAGTACTTC. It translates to CASSLPGQGYEQYF.